This TCR beta chain appears in the sequencing data of a study of neurological immune-mediated disorders. Using its own MiXCR run on the 5' RACE reads, TCRdb lists one record per CDR3 protein. The sample holds about 62,000 distinct CDR3 sequences, roughly 3.5% seen once. This clonotype was observed many times. The antigen is unknown. Findings and caveats of the study: The phylogenetic placement of 18 of 34 multiple sclerosis patients' repertoires in one related-CDR3 cluster constitutes a possible signature. Healthy controls had more TCR clonal expansion than multiple sclerosis, which showed the least, whereas HTLV-1-associated myelopathy showed the most.

The sample comprised PBMCs. This receptor was identified in a woman aged 50 to 60 with multiple sclerosis.

The CDR3 nucleotides are TGCAGCGTTGAAGTCGGTGGCACAGATACGCAGTATTTT. This encodes CSVEVGGTDTQYF. The chain joins TRBV29-1 to TRBJ2-3; no firm D call. Between the trimmed V and J ends, which lost 1 base and 1 base, there was a span of 6 bases. The CDR3 extends over 13 amino acids. Germline lookup yields CDR1 SQVTM and CDR2 ANQGSEA.